The following is a T cell receptor (beta chain) sequence with its context. The data stem from a study of blood T cell repertoires in COVID-19. Study details: Spain, Italy and the United States supplied samples that represented acute and convalescent COVID-19. PBMCs, B-cell-depleted T cells, or T cells were the source of the cDNA or gDNA that made up the material.

In the authors' methods: Reference gene primer amplification gave nucleated cell count estimates. The protocol was immunoSEQ multiplex PCR, while the TCRdb copy is restricted to in-frame clones and leaves out a portion. Clone size and V and J calls were adopted from that table, with D and trimming inferred from the DNA. In the table there are 45,000 or so clones, 80% of which are singletons. The V and J ends lost 5 bases and 0 bases respectively, with 16 bases between them. Germline assignment: CDR1 SGHVS and CDR2 FNYEAQ. The CDR3 totals 16 residues. The V and J genes are TRBV7-6 and TRBJ1-1; D perhaps matches TRBD1 (6 bases). The sample consisted of peripheral blood. This clonotype was obtained from a man between 65 and 79 years old with acute or convalescent COVID-19. The CDR3 DNA sequence: TGTGCCAGCAGCCCCGGCAGGGGACCCATGAACACTGAAGCTTTCTTT. Its protein is CASSPGRGPMNTEAFF.